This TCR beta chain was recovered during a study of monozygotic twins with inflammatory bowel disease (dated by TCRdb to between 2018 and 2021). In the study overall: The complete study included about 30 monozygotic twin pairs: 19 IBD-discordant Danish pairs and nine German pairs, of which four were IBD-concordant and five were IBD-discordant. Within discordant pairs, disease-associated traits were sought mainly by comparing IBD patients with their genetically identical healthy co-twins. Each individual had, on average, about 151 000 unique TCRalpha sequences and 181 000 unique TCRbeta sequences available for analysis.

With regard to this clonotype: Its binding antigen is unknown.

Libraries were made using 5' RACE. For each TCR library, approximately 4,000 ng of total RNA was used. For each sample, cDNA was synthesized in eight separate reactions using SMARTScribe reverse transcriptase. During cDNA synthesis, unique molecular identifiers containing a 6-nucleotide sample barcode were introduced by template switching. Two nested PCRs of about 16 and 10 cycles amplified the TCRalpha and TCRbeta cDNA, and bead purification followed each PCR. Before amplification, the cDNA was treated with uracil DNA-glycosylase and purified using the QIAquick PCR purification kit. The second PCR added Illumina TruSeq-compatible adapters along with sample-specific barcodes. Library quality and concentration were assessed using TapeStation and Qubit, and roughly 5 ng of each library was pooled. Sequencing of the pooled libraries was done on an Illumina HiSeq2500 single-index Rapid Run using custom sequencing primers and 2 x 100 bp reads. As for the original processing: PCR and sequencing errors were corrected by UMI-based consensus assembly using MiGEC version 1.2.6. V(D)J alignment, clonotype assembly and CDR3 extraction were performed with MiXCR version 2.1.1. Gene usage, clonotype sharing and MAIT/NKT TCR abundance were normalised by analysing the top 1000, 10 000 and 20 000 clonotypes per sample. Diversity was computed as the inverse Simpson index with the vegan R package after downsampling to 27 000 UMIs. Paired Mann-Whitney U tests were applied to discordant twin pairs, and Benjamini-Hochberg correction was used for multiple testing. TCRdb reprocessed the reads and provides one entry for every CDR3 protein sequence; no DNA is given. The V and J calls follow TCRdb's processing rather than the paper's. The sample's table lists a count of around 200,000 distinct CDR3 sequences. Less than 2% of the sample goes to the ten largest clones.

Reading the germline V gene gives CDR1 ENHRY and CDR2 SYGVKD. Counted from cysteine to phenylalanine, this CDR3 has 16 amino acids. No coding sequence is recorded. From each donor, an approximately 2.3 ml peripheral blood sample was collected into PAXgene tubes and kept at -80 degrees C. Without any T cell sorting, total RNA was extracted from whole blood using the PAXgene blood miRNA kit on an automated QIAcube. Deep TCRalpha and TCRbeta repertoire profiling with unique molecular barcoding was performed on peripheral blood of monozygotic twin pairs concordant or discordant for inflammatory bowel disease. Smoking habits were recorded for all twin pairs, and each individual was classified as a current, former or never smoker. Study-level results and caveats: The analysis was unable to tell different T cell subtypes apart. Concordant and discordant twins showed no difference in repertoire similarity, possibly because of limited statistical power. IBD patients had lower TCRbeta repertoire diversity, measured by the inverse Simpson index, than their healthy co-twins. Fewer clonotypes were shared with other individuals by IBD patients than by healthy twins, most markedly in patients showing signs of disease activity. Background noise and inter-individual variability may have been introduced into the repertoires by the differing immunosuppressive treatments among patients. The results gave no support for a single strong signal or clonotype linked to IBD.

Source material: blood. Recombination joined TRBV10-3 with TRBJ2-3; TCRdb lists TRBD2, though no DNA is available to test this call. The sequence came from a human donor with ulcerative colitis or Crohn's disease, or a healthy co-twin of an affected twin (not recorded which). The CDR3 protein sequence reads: CAIHPGTSGVTDTQYF.